This T cell receptor (beta chain) is from a study of identical twins. Findings and caveats of the study: The more abundant beta clonotypes in cord blood had fewer insertions, and memory repertoires did not show this.

This clonotype was detected only a few times. The antigen is undetermined. TCRdb reprocessed the 5' RACE reads with MiXCR, giving one entry per CDR3 protein. The sample contains 250,000 to 300,000 distinct CDR3 sequences, roughly 8% of which appear only once. The V end lost 6 bases, the J end lost 0 bases, and 12 bases lay between the germline ends. Germline loops: CDR1 SNHLY, CDR2 FYNNEI. The CDR3 is 16 amino acids. These data also formed part of another study, on yellow fever vaccine responses in identical twins.

Sequences were obtained from CD8+ T cells sorted from blood. The rearrangement uses TRBV2 and TRBJ2-6; the D is unclear. The sequence derives from a woman under 30 in good health. The CDR3 DNA reads TGTGCCAGCAGGATAGCCGTGGGCTCTGGGGCCAACGTCCTGACTTTC. It codes for CASRIAVGSGANVLTF. Full variable domain (rest looked up from reference TRBV2 and TRBJ2-6): EPEVTQTPSHQVTQMGQEVILRCVPISNHLYFYWYRQILGQKVEFLVSFYNNEISEKSEIFDDQFSVERPDGSNFTLKIRSTKLEDSAMYFCASRIAVGSGANVLTFGAGSRLTVL.